The 19 T cell receptor beta chains listed next were all sequenced from one sample in a study of tumor-infiltrating lymphocytes in glioblastoma multiforme (dated by TCRdb to about 2017). The sequencer listed for this sample is Illumina HiSeq 2500. TCRB libraries were constructed from RNA through three rounds of nested multiplex PCR following a modified ARM-PCR protocol with multiple V-beta primers and a C-beta primer. TCRdb itself trimmed the public reads at Q25 with fastp, ran MiXCR and retained productive beta chains. Every distinct CDR3 protein forms one entry, paired with its most common genes and DNA. Within this sample are approximately 13,000 distinct CDR3 sequences, with around 70% of them counted one time only. Approximately 29% of the sample is in the top ten clones. Sequencing was performed on brain tumor tissue. The source is a male donor with glioblastoma.

This clonotype was seen only a few times. The rearrangement links TRBV3-1 to TRBJ2-5; TRBD2 matches 7 bases. This CDR3 region has 17 residues. Germline V gene data show CDR1 as LGHDT and CDR2 as YNNKEL (reference sequence). V lost 0 bases, J lost 2 bases, and 9 bases stayed unmatched. CDR3: CASSQDGEGGPQETQYF. DNA for the CDR3: TGTGCCAGCAGCCAAGATGGGGAGGGAGGGCCACAAGAGACCCAGTACTTC.

This chain joins TRBV18 and TRBJ1-1; perhaps TRBD1 as D (6 bases). Germline CDR1 KGHSH, CDR2 LQKENI. This CDR3 is 13 amino acids long. Trimming removed 5 bases at V and 4 bases at J, with 11 bases between. This CDR3 reads CASSSSTGTEAFF. DNA for the CDR3: TGTGCCAGCTCATCTTCGACAGGCACTGAAGCTTTCTTT.

As to this clonotype: Possible read error: a much larger clone is one base away. This chain connects TRBV11-3 to TRBJ2-5, with 9 bases fitting TRBD2. This CDR3 has 14 amino acids. The germline V gene encodes CDR1 SGHNT and CDR2 YENEEA. The CDR3 nucleotides are TGTGCCAACAGCCGCGGGAGGGCCTCAGAGACCCAGTACTTC. Residues: CANSRGRASETQYF.

This chain uses TRBV6-1 with TRBJ2-7, with TRBD1 matching 7 bases. CDR3 size: 14 residues. CDR1 and CDR2 from the germline V gene are MNHNS and SASEGT. J was trimmed by 2 bases and V by 10 bases; bases with no gene match: 11. The CDR3 nucleotides are TGTGCCACCGCCCTAGACAGGGCCACCTACGAGCAGTACGTC. Its protein product is CATALDRATYEQYV.

In regard to this clonotype: An end of the junction does not agree with germline; a read error may underlie this. This chain connects TRBV11-1 to TRBJ2-7; 8 bases are shared with TRBD2. This CDR3 has 14 residues. Germline V lookup: CDR1 SGHAT, CDR2 FQDESV (reference sequence). For the CDR3, the DNA is TGTGCCATCAGCGAACCGGGACTAGGTGGCGAACAGTGCTTC. This codes for CAISEPGLGGEQCF.

Notes on this clonotype: At one end, the junction sequence differs from germline, possibly due to a read error. V is TRBV11-2 and J is TRBJ2-3; TRBD1 is a possible D gene (10 bases). Germline V gene data show CDR1 as SGHAT and CDR2 as FQNNGV. This CDR3 has 17 amino acids. The CDR3 spells CTSSSGGTGVSTDTQYF. CDR3 nucleotide sequence: TGCACCAGCAGCAGCGGGGGGACAGGGGTTAGCACAGATACGCAGTATTTT.

By frequency in the sample, this clonotype is medium-sized. V is TRBV4-1 and J is TRBJ1-1, with D possibly TRBD1 on 5 matching bases. The V end lost 3 bases, the J end lost 6 bases, and 14 bases lay between the germline ends. Germline V gene lookup returns CDR1 MGHRA and CDR2 YSYEKL. CDR3 size: 14 residues. In DNA form, the CDR3 reads TGCGCCAGCAGCCACACTCAGGGTGTCGCTGAAGCTTTCTTT. It translates to CASSHTQGVAEAFF.

The V gene is TRBV6-6, the J gene TRBJ2-7; D is uncertain. V gave up 0 bases and J gave up 2 bases, with 14 bases separating them. Germline V gene data show CDR1 as MNHNY and CDR2 as SVGAGI (reference sequence). The CDR3 is 16 residues long. The CDR3 reads CASSYSGLTPAYEQYF. DNA of the CDR3: TGTGCCAGCAGTTACTCGGGTCTCACACCGGCCTACGAGCAGTACTTC.

This clonotype is classed as medium-sized (0.01 to 0.1%). This chain joins TRBV6-5 and TRBJ2-7; unclear D gene. The CDR3 has 14 amino acids. Trimming removed 6 bases at V and 7 bases at J, with 19 bases between. Germline CDR1 is MNHEY and CDR2 is SVGAGI. DNA of the CDR3: TGTGCCAGCAGCCTAAGAAACAGACCCCTGGAGCAGTACTTC. It encodes CASSLRNRPLEQYF.

The chain combines TRBV29-1 with TRBJ2-7; D is perhaps TRBD1 (5 bases). The V end was cut by 7 bases, the J end by 0 bases, with 10 bases between. CDR1 SQVTM and CDR2 ANQGSEA come from the germline V gene. This CDR3 comprises 12 residues. The CDR3 region has the DNA TGCAGCGCGCTCGACAGCTCCTACGAGCAGTACTTC. Encoded protein: CSALDSSYEQYF.

This clonotype appeared a few times. A read error may explain this, as a much larger clone is one base away. The V call is TRBV7-9, the J call TRBJ1-2; the D is unclear. Trimming took 5 bases from V and 4 from J, leaving 17 bases between them. Germline CDR1 is SEHNR and CDR2 is FQNEAQ (reference sequence). The CDR3 length is 15 residues. The CDR3 loop is CASSPPGRVTYGYTF. CDR3 nucleotide sequence: TGTGCCAGCAGCCCCCCTGGGAGAGTTACCTATGGCTACACCTTC.

This clonotype occurred many times. A read error may produce the germline difference seen at one junction end. The gene calls are TRBV6-8 and TRBJ1-4, with D uncertain. From germline, CDR1 is MNHGY and CDR2 SAAAGT. This CDR3 spans 16 amino acids. In nucleotides, the CDR3 is TGTGCCAGCAGCCATCCCCGCCAGACAACTAATGAAGAACTGTTTTTT. Translated: CASSHPRQTTNEELFF.

The gene calls are TRBV20-1 and TRBJ1-4; the D is unclear. The V gene's germline CDR1 is DFQATT and CDR2 SNEGSKA (reference sequence). CDR3 length: 17 residues. Trimming pared 2 bases from V and 1 base from J, leaving 17 bases between. In DNA, the CDR3 is TGCAGTGCTAGACTGAAGAGCTGGGCCCAAACTAATGAAAAACTGTTTTTT. Its translation is CSARLKSWAQTNEKLFF.

Details on this clonotype: At one end the junction does not follow the germline gene, possibly because of a read error. The chain joins TRBV5-8 to TRBJ2-1, with TRBD2 matching 9 bases. Germline CDR1 SGHTS, CDR2 YDEGEE. CDR3 length: 15 residues. The CDR3, as DNA: TGTGCCAGCAGCTTCAGGGTAGCGGGAGCTGGTGAGCAGATCTTC. Translated: CASSFRVAGAGEQIF.

CDR3 region: CSAPETGLSNTIYF. CDR3 in DNA: TGCAGTGCTCCAGAGACGGGACTCAGTAACACCATATATTTT. The chain has TRBV20-1 and TRBJ1-3, with D possibly being TRBD1 (5 bases). CDR3 size: 14 residues. Per germline, CDR1 DFQATT and CDR2 SNEGSKA (reference sequence). V lost 5 bases and J 7 bases, leaving 18 bases between the germline ends.

Comments on this clonotype: At one of its ends the junction is not consistent with the germline gene, which may arise from a read error. The chain employs TRBV10-3 and TRBJ2-7; D gene unclear. The CDR3 sequence is 12 residues long. Germline-derived CDR1 and CDR2 are ENHRY and SYGVKD. CDR3 protein: CAISEVPYGQYF. The CDR3 DNA sequence: TGTGCCATCAGTGAGGTCCCCTACGGGCAGTACTTC.

V and J are TRBV20-1 and TRBJ2-4, with 7 bases lining up with TRBD1. Germline V gives CDR1 DFQATT, CDR2 SNEGSKA (reference sequence). V trimming: 4 bases; J trimming: 8 bases; junction bases outside the gene matches: 11. This CDR3 spans 14 amino acids. CDR3 bases: TGCAGTGCTACTAAAAGACAGGGTAAAGACATTCAGTACTTC. It encodes CSATKRQGKDIQYF.

This clonotype was counted a single time. The genes are TRBV5-1 and TRBJ2-1; the match to TRBD2 covers 13 bases. V was clipped by 4 bases and J by 10 bases; unmatched bases: 11. Germline V gives CDR1 SGHRS, CDR2 YFSETQ. This CDR3 is built from 16 residues. The CDR3 is CASSELAGGELDEQFF. For the CDR3, the DNA is TGCGCCAGCAGCGAACTAGCGGGGGGGGAATTGGACGAGCAGTTCTTC.

The chain carries TRBV10-1 and TRBJ2-1; 9 nucleotides match TRBD2. The CDR3 length is 14 residues. V shed 3 bases and J 3 bases; nucleotides not matched to a gene: 0. Germline CDR1 reads WNHNN; CDR2 reads SYGVQD (reference sequence). The CDR3 DNA reads TGCGCCAGCAGTGATAGCGGGAGCTACAATGAGCAGTTCTTC. Translating it yields CASSDSGSYNEQFF.